The TCR beta chain under discussion was sequenced for a study of blood T cell repertoires in COVID-19. The data were produced by immunoSEQ multiplex PCR, yet TCRdb's version contains in-frame clones alone and is incomplete. Among roughly 34,000 clones, roughly 80% were seen once, and the ten largest hold under 35%. Germline V gene sequence: CDR1 LGHNA, CDR2 YNFKEQ. With 1 base removed from V and 4 bases from J, the gap between germline ends came to 4 bases. The CDR3 contains 12 residues. The TCR comes from a man older than 75 with acute or convalescent COVID-19. J is TRBJ1-2 and V is TRBV4-2, with D unresolved. The sequenced sample was peripheral blood. The chain's CDR3 is CASSQAGYGYTF. CDR3 DNA sequence: TGTGCCAGCAGCCAAGCGGGCTATGGCTACACCTTC.